This paragraph reports one T cell receptor beta chain. Sequencing used cDNA as its template, made by extracting RNA and reverse transcribing it. Assay used: immunoSEQ multiplex PCR; TCRdb lists only in-frame clones, some missing. Seen here are about 190,000 clones, under 80% observed once, and the top ten hold roughly 1.3%. The source of the sample is a study of CD8+ T cells in alopecia areata. As for the study in general: Treated patients were given 5 to 10 mg oral tofacitinib twice daily.

The treatment denotes: oral pan-JAK inhibitor, 5-10 mg twice daily. Germline lookup yields CDR1 SGHTA and CDR2 FQGTGA. This CDR3 is built from 15 residues. V was pared by 2 bases and J by 9 bases, with 6 bases of the junction left unmatched. The source material was CD4+ T cells sorted from blood, sampled at approximately week 50, from a patient treated with tofacitinib. J is TRBJ1-6 and V is TRBV7-3; 8 bases map to TRBD1. The sequence was obtained from a human donor with alopecia areata. CDR3 amino acids: CASSLGGTGSSPLHF. In nucleotides, the CDR3 is TGTGCCAGCAGCTTAGGGGGGACAGGATCTTCACCCCTCCACTTT.